This TCR beta chain is drawn from a study of OX40 agonist ivuxolimab in advanced cancers. Sequenced by immunoSEQ multiplex PCR; TCRdb stores in-frame clones only, minus some. The table has 30,000 to 35,000 clones, around 83% seen once. The germline CDR1 and CDR2 sequences are SGDLS and YYNGEE. This CDR3 spans 14 amino acids. V was trimmed by 0 bases and J by 1 base, leaving 6 bases between them. The clonotype comes from an adult with an advanced solid tumor such as melanoma, head and neck, liver or kidney cancer. The sample in question was CD4+ or CD8+ T cells sorted from blood, obtained in a trial of the OX40 agonist ivuxolimab. J is TRBJ2-3 and V is TRBV9; D is unresolved. Here the CDR3 reads CASSVGPRTDTQYF. The CDR3 DNA reads TGTGCCAGCAGCGTAGGACCGCGCACAGATACGCAGTATTTT.